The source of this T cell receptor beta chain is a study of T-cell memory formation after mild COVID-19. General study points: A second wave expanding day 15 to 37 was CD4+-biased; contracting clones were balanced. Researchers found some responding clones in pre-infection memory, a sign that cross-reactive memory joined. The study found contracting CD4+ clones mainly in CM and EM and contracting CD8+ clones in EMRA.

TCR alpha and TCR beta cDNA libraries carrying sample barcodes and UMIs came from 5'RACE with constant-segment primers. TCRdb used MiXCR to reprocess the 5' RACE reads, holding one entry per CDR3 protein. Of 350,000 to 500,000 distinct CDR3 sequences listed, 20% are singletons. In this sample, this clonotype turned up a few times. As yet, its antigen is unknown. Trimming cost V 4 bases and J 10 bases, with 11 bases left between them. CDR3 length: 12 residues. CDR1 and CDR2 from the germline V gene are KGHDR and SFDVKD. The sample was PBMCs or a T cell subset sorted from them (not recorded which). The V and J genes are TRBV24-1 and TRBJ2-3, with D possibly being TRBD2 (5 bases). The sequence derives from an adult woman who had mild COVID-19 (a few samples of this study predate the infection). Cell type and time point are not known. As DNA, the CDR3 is TGTGCCACCAGTGACCCCAAGGAGGCGCAGTATTTT. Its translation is CATSDPKEAQYF.